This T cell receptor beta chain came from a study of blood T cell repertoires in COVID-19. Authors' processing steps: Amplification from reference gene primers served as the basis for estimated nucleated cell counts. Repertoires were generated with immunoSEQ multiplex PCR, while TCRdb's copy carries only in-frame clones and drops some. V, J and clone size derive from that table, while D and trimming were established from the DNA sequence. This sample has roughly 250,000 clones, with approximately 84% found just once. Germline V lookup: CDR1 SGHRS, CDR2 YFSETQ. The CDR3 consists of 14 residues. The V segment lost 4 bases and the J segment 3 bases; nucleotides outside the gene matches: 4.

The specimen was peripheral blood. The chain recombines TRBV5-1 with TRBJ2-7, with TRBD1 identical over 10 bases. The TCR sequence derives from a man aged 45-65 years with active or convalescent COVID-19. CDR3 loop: CASSPWDRGYEQYF. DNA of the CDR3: TGCGCCAGCAGCCCCTGGGACAGGGGCTACGAGCAGTACTTC.